Shown below are 27 T cell receptor beta chains from a single sample sequenced in a study of blood T cell repertoires in COVID-19. The method was immunoSEQ multiplex PCR; TCRdb's version includes in-frame clones alone and lacks a portion of them. Altogether some 250,000 clones are present, about 90% being singletons, with the ten largest covering about 1.2%. Source material: PBMCs or T cells enriched from blood (not recorded which). Source of these receptors: a human donor in a cohort exposed to, infected with or recovered from COVID-19 (not recorded which). The donor label of this sample is uncertain.

V usage is TRBV7-8 and J usage is TRBJ2-1; 10 bases align to TRBD2. V dropped 5 bases and J dropped 5; count of bases not matched to a gene: 6. The CDR3 contains 15 residues. CDR1 and CDR2 (germline): SGHVS, FQNEAQ. CDR3 bases: TGTGCCAGCAGCCACCTAGCGGGGGTCGACAATGAGCAGTTCTTC. This codes for CASSHLAGVDNEQFF.

This chain uses TRBV2 with TRBJ1-2; 10 bases agree with TRBD1. Unmatched junction bases numbered 6, after V lost 5 bases and J lost 6 bases. This CDR3 spans 14 amino acids. The germline V gene has CDR1 SNHLY and CDR2 FYNNEI. The CDR3 DNA reads as TGTGCCAGCAGTTCAGACAGGGGGCAAAATGGCTACACCTTC. Translation gives CASSSDRGQNGYTF.

The CDR3 region is CASREGGAKNIQYF. CDR3 DNA sequence: TGTGCCAGCAGGGAGGGAGGAGCCAAAAACATTCAGTACTTC. This chain connects TRBV11-2 to TRBJ2-4; maybe TRBD2 (6 bases). The germline V and J ends were trimmed by 6 bases and 0 bases, with 9 bases remaining between them. The CDR3 loop spans 14 amino acids. Germline V lookup: CDR1 SGHAT, CDR2 FQNNGV.

The V call is TRBV29-1, the J call TRBJ2-5; possible D gene TRBD2, 5 bases. Germline loops: CDR1 SQVTM, CDR2 ANQGSEA. The CDR3 length is 14 residues. With 0 bases removed from V and 2 bases from J, the gap between germline ends came to 10 bases. This chain's CDR3 is CSVEDLPGQETQYF. CDR3 coding DNA: TGCAGCGTTGAAGATCTTCCGGGGCAAGAGACCCAGTACTTC.

This clone is a singleton in its sample. The V gene is TRBV6-1, the J gene TRBJ2-7, with D tentatively TRBD1 (5 bases). This CDR3 is 15 amino acids long. The germline V gene has CDR1 MNHNS and CDR2 SASEGT. V was cut by 0 bases and J by 3 bases, with 12 bases left in between. The CDR3 nucleotides are TGTGCCAGCAGTGAAGCGATCCAGGGCTTCTACGAGCAGTACTTC. Its protein product is CASSEAIQGFYEQYF.

V gene TRBV9 combines with J gene TRBJ1-1; the D is unclear. From germline, CDR1 is SGDLS and CDR2 YYNGEE. The V end was cut by 3 bases, the J end by 6 bases, with 21 bases between. This CDR3 contains 16 residues. The CDR3 region is CASSAHPSSGRPEAFF. The CDR3 bases are TGTGCCAGCAGCGCTCATCCCTCCTCGGGGAGACCTGAAGCTTTCTTT.

There are a few counts of this clone. The rearrangement uses TRBV2 and TRBJ1-5; a possible D gene is TRBD1 (5 bases). The CDR3 length is 14 residues. Germline V gives CDR1 SNHLY, CDR2 FYNNEI. Trimming stripped 6 bases from V and 5 bases from J, with 14 bases between. The CDR3 DNA sequence: TGTGCCAGCAGACCTACAGGACCCGATCAGCCCCAGCATTTT. Amino acids: CASRPTGPDQPQHF.

The chain has TRBV11-3 and TRBJ2-1; 8 nucleotides align to TRBD1. Germline V gene lookup returns CDR1 SGHNT and CDR2 YENEEA. The junction had 5 bases not matched to a gene; V was cut back by 5 bases and J by 8 bases. The CDR3 sequence is 13 residues long. This CDR3 is CASSPTTGDEQFF. The CDR3 nucleotides are TGTGCCAGCAGCCCAACGACAGGGGATGAGCAGTTCTTC.

The rearrangement joins TRBV12-5 to TRBJ1-5; D call uncertain. Germline values: CDR1 LGHNT, CDR2 FRNRAP. V lost 2 bases to trimming and J lost 6 bases, with 8 bases between them. CDR3 length equals 13 residues. As DNA, the CDR3 is TGTGCTAGTGGTTTGCTAGGTGGTCAGCCCCAGCATTTT. The encoded protein is CASGLLGGQPQHF.

The V gene is TRBV30, the J gene TRBJ2-1; no reliable D call. This CDR3 has 12 residues. Trimming removed 3 bases at V and 4 bases at J, with 7 bases between. Germline V gene data show CDR1 as GTSNPN and CDR2 as SVGIG (reference sequence). CDR3: CAWRNLYNEQFF. CDR3 in DNA: TGTGCCTGGAGGAACTTATACAATGAGCAGTTCTTC.

V usage is TRBV30 and J usage is TRBJ1-5; 9 nucleotides match TRBD1. Germline V CDR1 and CDR2: GTSNPN, SVGIG (reference sequence). The CDR3 has 14 residues. V was clipped by 2 bases and J by 6 bases; unmatched bases: 5. The CDR3 bases are TGTGCCTGGAGTCCGGGACAGGGAGGTCAGCCCCAGCATTTT. It translates to CAWSPGQGGQPQHF.

The genes are TRBV27 and TRBJ1-2; D not resolved. CDR1 and CDR2 from the germline V gene are MNHEY and SMNVEV (reference sequence). The V end was cut by 5 bases, the J end by 5 bases, with 12 bases between. The CDR3 runs to 13 residues. The CDR3 loop reads CASSTTGGYGYTF. CDR3 bases: TGTGCCAGCAGTACGACGGGTGGTTATGGCTACACCTTC.

The chain is built from TRBV11-3 and TRBJ2-7; 10 bases fit TRBD1. Unmatched junction bases numbered 20, after V lost 6 bases and J lost 0 bases. The CDR3 has 20 amino acids. Germline-derived CDR1 and CDR2 are SGHNT and YENEEA. In nucleotides, the CDR3 is TGTGCCAGCAGTTTGGACAGGGGGGGCAGGGATACTCCTAACTCCTACGAGCAGTACTTC. Its protein is CASSLDRGGRDTPNSYEQYF.

This clone was found a few times. This rearrangement joins TRBV6-5 to TRBJ1-5; D not certain. V gave up 7 bases and J gave up 0 bases, with 10 bases separating them. Germline CDR1 is MNHEY and CDR2 is SVGAGI. The CDR3 covers 14 residues. CDR3 residues: CASIMVYSNQPQHF. CDR3 DNA sequence: TGTGCCAGCATTATGGTCTATAGCAATCAGCCCCAGCATTTT.

The chain uses TRBV7-2 and TRBJ2-5; TRBD1 agrees at 11 bases. Germline V CDR1 and CDR2: SGHTA, FQGNSA. The CDR3 runs to 16 residues. The V gene end was trimmed by 5 bases and the J gene end by 1 base; junction bases not matched to a gene: 6. CDR3 nucleotide sequence: TGTGCCAGCAGCCCAACCGGGACAGGGGGCCAAGAGACCCAGTACTTC. Amino acids: CASSPTGTGGQETQYF.

The rearrangement links TRBV30 to TRBJ2-3, with D perhaps TRBD1 (6 bases). Trimming shortened V by 3 bases and J by 0 bases, and 16 bases separated the two germline ends. Germline-derived CDR1 and CDR2 are GTSNPN and SVGIG (reference sequence). This CDR3 is built from 16 residues. The CDR3: CAWRKRGWDSTDTQYF. CDR3 DNA: TGTGCCTGGAGAAAGAGGGGGTGGGATAGCACAGATACGCAGTATTTT.

Only a few counts were recorded for this clone. CDR3 loop: CASSPVAWGLDYGYTF. DNA for the CDR3: TGTGCCAGCTCACCGGTGGCTTGGGGCCTAGACTATGGCTACACCTTC. The chain recombines TRBV18 with TRBJ1-2; a possible D gene is TRBD1 (5 bases). The CDR3 has 16 amino acids. Germline V gives CDR1 KGHSH, CDR2 LQKENI. Between the trimmed V and J ends, which lost 3 bases and 3 bases, there was a span of 17 bases.

The chain recombines TRBV5-6 with TRBJ1-1, with a possible D match to TRBD1 (6 bases). Germline lookup yields CDR1 SGHDT and CDR2 YYEEEE. Trimming cost V 4 bases and J 1 base, with 11 bases left between them. The CDR3 runs to 14 residues. The CDR3 sequence is CASSPGVRNTEAFF. As DNA, the CDR3 is TGTGCCAGCAGCCCAGGGGTCCGGAACACTGAAGCTTTCTTT.

This clone was seen once. J is TRBJ1-4 and V is TRBV3-1 (or the pseudogene TRBV3-2); 7 nucleotides line up with TRBD1. The CDR3 has 16 amino acids. CDR1 is LGHDT, CDR2 YNNKEL, per germline (reference sequence). With 5 bases clipped from V and 0 bases from J, the junction kept 6 bases outside the gene matches. CDR3 amino acids: CASSDDQGATNEKLFF. In DNA form, the CDR3 reads TGTGCCAGCAGCGATGACCAGGGGGCAACTAATGAAAAACTGTTTTTT.

The V and J genes are TRBV4-2 and TRBJ2-5, with 7 bases that match TRBD1. J gave up 2 bases and V 4 bases, and 4 bases lay outside the gene matches. The germline V gene encodes CDR1 LGHNA and CDR2 YNFKEQ. The CDR3 extends over 14 amino acids. This CDR3 reads CASSPTGQQETQYF. Here the CDR3 DNA reads TGTGCCAGCAGCCCTACGGGACAGCAAGAGACCCAGTACTTC.

The CDR3 sequence: CASSPREDEKLFF. The DNA of the CDR3 is TGTGCCAGCTCACCACGCGAGGATGAAAAACTGTTTTTT. V and J are TRBV18 and TRBJ1-4; D gene unclear. This CDR3 is built from 13 residues. Germline CDR1 and CDR2: KGHSH and LQKENI. Deletions cut 1 base from V and 6 bases from J, with 6 bases between.

The chain employs TRBV6-4 and TRBJ1-1, with D uncertain. The CDR3 contains 15 residues. Germline-derived CDR1 and CDR2 are MRHNA and SNTAGT. V lost 4 bases and J lost 1, with 13 bases in between. The CDR3 DNA follows: TGTGCCAGCAGTGTCGAGGGTTCTAAGAACACTGAAGCTTTCTTT. This translates into CASSVEGSKNTEAFF.

Concerning this clone: At the DNA level, this CDR3 is encoded by other sequences in the same sample as well. This chain connects TRBV20-1 to TRBJ2-7; tentatively, D is TRBD1 (5 bases). The V end lost 6 bases, the J end lost 4 bases, and 10 bases lay between the germline ends. Per germline, CDR1 DFQATT and CDR2 SNEGSKA (reference sequence). There are 11 residues in the CDR3. CDR3 in DNA: TGCAGTGCCACGGACACTTACGAGCAGTACTTC. Translating it yields CSATDTYEQYF.

The chain is built from TRBV7-3 and TRBJ2-3; 7 bases align to TRBD2. The V and J ends lost 2 bases and 3 bases, in that order; junction bases with no gene match: 8. CDR1 SGHTA and CDR2 FQGTGA come from the germline V gene. This CDR3 region has 16 residues. This CDR3 is CASSLDGGGSTDTQYF. The CDR3, as DNA: TGTGCCAGCAGCTTAGATGGCGGGGGTTCTACAGATACGCAGTATTTT.

This chain uses TRBV19 with TRBJ1-1; 8 bases line up with TRBD1. V trimming: 5 bases; J trimming: 3 bases; junction bases outside the gene matches: 8. Germline-derived CDR1 and CDR2 are LNHDA and SQIVND (reference sequence). The CDR3 is 15 residues long. Here the CDR3 DNA reads TGTGCCAGTAGTCCGCAGGGGGCAGGGGACACTGAAGCTTTCTTT. The encoded protein is CASSPQGAGDTEAFF.

This sequence joins TRBV18 and TRBJ1-6; weak D call: TRBD1 (6 bases). Germline CDR1 reads KGHSH; CDR2 reads LQKENI. There are 15 residues in the CDR3. V was shortened by 4 bases and J by 6 bases, with 13 bases between the two germline ends. Here the CDR3 reads CASSLRTDLNSPLHF. DNA for the CDR3: TGTGCCAGCTCACTGAGGACAGATCTTAATTCACCCCTCCACTTT.

Concerning this clone: The sample has other DNA sequences that encode this CDR3 too. The V call is TRBV4-3, the J call TRBJ1-2; maybe TRBD1 (5 bases). V lost 2 bases to trimming and J lost 2 bases, with 9 bases between them. Germline V gene sequence: CDR1 LGHNA, CDR2 YSLEER. This CDR3 region has 14 residues. The CDR3 DNA sequence: TGCGCCAGCAGCCAACAGGGCTCAAACTATGGCTACACCTTC. Translated: CASSQQGSNYGYTF.